Following are 20 T cell receptor beta chains from one sample sequenced in a study of shared clonotypes between healthy human individuals. The assay was immunoSEQ multiplex PCR, and TCRdb's table has in-frame clones only and misses some. The top ten hold 0.3% to 0.45% of the sample, which has some 2,500,000 clones, around 93% seen once. What was sequenced was naive CD4+ T cells from PBMCs. The subset is: CD45RA+ positively selected. All receptors come from a man younger than 30 in good health. Some clones in this sample may be carry-over from other donors' samples.

The V and J genes are TRBV6-5 and TRBJ1-1, with 8 bases fitting TRBD1. The CDR3 is made up of 15 amino acids. After removal of 5 bases from V and 2 bases from J, the junction contained 7 bases not matched to a gene. Germline V gives CDR1 MNHEY, CDR2 SVGAGI. CDR3 in amino acids: CASSREDRANTEAFF. In DNA, the CDR3 is TGTGCCAGCAGTCGAGAGGACAGGGCAAACACTGAAGCTTTCTTT.

The chain employs TRBV27 and TRBJ2-3, with 8 bases fitting TRBD1. The CDR3 has 17 residues. Germline V gives CDR1 MNHEY, CDR2 SMNVEV (reference sequence). Trimming cost V 5 bases and J 3 bases; bases outside gene matches: 13. CDR3: CASSPQRTGIGTDTQYF. CDR3 DNA: TGTGCCAGCAGTCCCCAACGGACAGGGATCGGGACAGATACGCAGTATTTT.

The chain carries TRBV5-5 and TRBJ1-4; possibly TRBD1 for D (5 bases). The germline V and J ends were trimmed by 1 base and 3 bases, with 10 bases remaining between them. Germline CDR1 reads SGHKS; CDR2 reads YYEKEE (reference sequence). The CDR3 is made up of 15 amino acids. This CDR3 reads CASSLMGGPNEKLFF. CDR3 coding DNA: TGTGCCAGCAGCTTGATGGGGGGACCTAATGAAAAACTGTTTTTT.

V and J are TRBV2 and TRBJ2-1; D remains ambiguous. CDR1 and CDR2 (germline): SNHLY, FYNNEI. V lost 1 base and J lost 9, with 10 bases in between. This CDR3 is 13 amino acids long. CDR3 sequence (DNA): TGTGCCAGCAGTGAAGGCGGATTCGGTGAGCAGTTCTTC. The encoded protein is CASSEGGFGEQFF.

This sequence joins TRBV6-1 and TRBJ1-2; D possibly corresponds to TRBD1 (5 bases). The CDR3 contains 13 residues. Between the trimmed V and J ends, which lost 3 bases and 7 bases, there was a span of 12 bases. Germline lookup yields CDR1 MNHNS and CDR2 SASEGT. CDR3 loop: CASSEKGRVGYTF. CDR3 bases: TGTGCCAGCAGTGAGAAGGGGCGGGTTGGCTACACCTTC.

This chain links TRBV9 with TRBJ1-2; D is unresolved. V was clipped by 2 bases and J by 8 bases, with 22 bases between them. Germline CDR1 SGDLS, CDR2 YYNGEE. The CDR3 contains 16 residues. In DNA, the CDR3 is TGTGCCAGCAGCGTCAGTCGGGTGGCCACTGTGCGGGGCTACACCTTC. It yields the protein CASSVSRVATVRGYTF.

This clone was recorded only once. The rearrangement uses TRBV7-2 and TRBJ2-3; 16 bases line up with TRBD2. Losses at the gene ends were 5 bases for V and 4 bases for J; bases not matched to a gene: 6. The length of the CDR3 is 17 residues. Germline V lookup: CDR1 SGHTA, CDR2 FQGNSA. The CDR3 DNA is TGTGCCAGCAGCCCTGGGACTAGCGGGAGGGCCGCAGATACGCAGTATTTT. Translated, it gives CASSPGTSGRAADTQYF.

The chain combines TRBV7-6 with TRBJ2-1, with 7 bases that match TRBD2. The CDR3 has 17 residues. After removal of 5 bases from V and 1 base from J, the junction contained 11 bases not matched to a gene. Germline values: CDR1 SGHVS, CDR2 FNYEAQ. The CDR3 nucleotides are TGTGCCAGCAGCCCTCGGACTAGATCCTTTTCCTACAATGAGCAGTTCTTC. Translating it yields CASSPRTRSFSYNEQFF.

The rearrangement joins TRBV7-8 to TRBJ2-7; D tentatively reads TRBD1 or TRBD2 (5 bases each). V lost 8 bases and J 0 bases, leaving 14 bases between the germline ends. The CDR3 is 14 amino acids. Germline V gene lookup returns CDR1 SGHVS and CDR2 FQNEAQ. Written as DNA, the CDR3 is TGTGCCAGCGCCGGGACGTCGAGCTCCTACGAGCAGTACTTC. Protein: CASAGTSSSYEQYF.

This chain joins TRBV25-1 and TRBJ2-7; D is unresolved. Germline-derived CDR1 and CDR2 are MGHDK and SYGVNS. CDR3 length: 14 amino acids. The germline V and J ends were trimmed by 5 bases and 0 bases, with 11 bases remaining between them. The CDR3 region is CASSPPTGSYEQYF. In DNA form, the CDR3 reads TGTGCCAGCAGTCCCCCGACCGGCTCCTACGAGCAGTACTTC.

This chain connects TRBV27 to TRBJ2-7, with 9 bases fitting TRBD1. This CDR3 is 21 amino acids long. Germline CDR1 and CDR2: MNHEY and SMNVEV (reference sequence). The J segment lost 9 bases and the V segment lost 0 bases, leaving 27 bases of the junction unmatched. Here the CDR3 DNA reads TGTGCCAGCAGTTTATCCCCCCACACAGGGGGCCTCTATCAAACACCTCTTCCGCAGTACTTC. Translated: CASSLSPHTGGLYQTPLPQYF.

The chain joins TRBV27 to TRBJ1-1; 9 bases are a match to TRBD1. Trimming removed 5 bases from V and 2 bases from J; junction bases left unmatched: 3. There are 14 residues in the CDR3. Germline V gene lookup returns CDR1 MNHEY and CDR2 SMNVEV (reference sequence). As DNA, the CDR3 is TGTGCCAGCAGTACACAGGGGGCCAACACTGAAGCTTTCTTT. Translating it yields CASSTQGANTEAFF.

J is TRBJ2-7 and V is TRBV28, with D perhaps TRBD1 or TRBD2 (5 bases each). This CDR3 region has 15 residues. The V end lost 8 bases, the J end lost 2 bases, and 19 bases lay between the germline ends. Germline assignment: CDR1 MDHEN and CDR2 SYDVKM. This chain's CDR3 is CASGSPGRQTYEQYF. The CDR3 bases are TGTGCCAGCGGGTCCCCGGGACGGCAAACCTACGAGCAGTACTTC.

The chain couples TRBV5-1 to TRBJ2-5; D is uncertain. The germline CDR1 and CDR2 sequences are SGHRS and YFSETQ. This CDR3 contains 14 residues. The ends were cut back, 0 bases at V and 3 bases at J, with 9 bases in the middle. CDR3 sequence: CASSLASWEETQYF. Here the CDR3 DNA reads TGCGCCAGCAGCTTGGCCAGTTGGGAAGAGACCCAGTACTTC.

J is TRBJ2-2 and V is TRBV7-8; 10 bases are a match to TRBD2. Trimming removed 5 bases from V and 2 bases from J; junction bases left unmatched: 2. Germline V lookup: CDR1 SGHVS, CDR2 FQNEAQ. This CDR3 has 15 residues. CDR3 sequence (DNA): TGTGCCAGCAGCGGACTAGCGGCAAACACCGGGGAGCTGTTTTTT. It is translated as CASSGLAANTGELFF.

The V gene is TRBV6-1, the J gene TRBJ2-7; D is possibly TRBD1 (5 bases). The CDR3 length is 11 residues. Germline values: CDR1 MNHNS, CDR2 SASEGT. V lost 5 bases to trimming and J lost 7 bases, with 9 bases between them. In nucleotides, the CDR3 is TGTGCCAGCAGTTCCCAGGGTGAGCAGTACTTC. Translated, it gives CASSSQGEQYF.

V and J are TRBV28 and TRBJ2-1; D is perhaps TRBD2 (6 bases). Trimming left V 8 bases short and J 8 bases short, with 16 bases between. The germline CDR1 and CDR2 sequences are MDHEN and SYDVKM. This CDR3 has 13 residues. CDR3 sequence: CASGAAGWHEQFF. The CDR3 region has the DNA TGTGCCAGCGGGGCGGCGGGATGGCATGAGCAGTTCTTC.

This clone has only a few counts. The chain combines TRBV18 with TRBJ2-7, with D uncertain. Deletions cut 3 bases from V and 1 base from J, with 7 bases between. The CDR3 consists of 13 residues. The germline V gene has CDR1 KGHSH and CDR2 LQKENI. CDR3 region: CASSPSVSYEQYF. In DNA form, the CDR3 reads TGTGCCAGCTCACCCAGCGTATCCTACGAGCAGTACTTC.

The rearrangement uses TRBV15 and TRBJ2-5; TRBD2 aligns across 15 bases. CDR1 is LNHNV, CDR2 YYDKDF, per germline (reference sequence). V dropped 3 bases and J dropped 9; count of bases not matched to a gene: 2. The CDR3 has 14 amino acids. The CDR3 DNA reads as TGTGCCACCAGCAGCGGACTAGCGGGAGGGGCCCAGTACTTC. As protein: CATSSGLAGGAQYF.

The rearrangement uses TRBV28 and TRBJ2-2; 8 nucleotides align to TRBD2. Germline V gives CDR1 MDHEN, CDR2 SYDVKM. V lost 3 bases to trimming and J lost 5 bases; unmatched junction nucleotides: 14. The CDR3 sequence is 18 residues long. CDR3 protein: CASSFHWSGRSETGELFF. CDR3 nucleotides: TGTGCCAGCAGTTTTCACTGGAGCGGGAGATCGGAAACCGGGGAGCTGTTTTTT. Full variable domain (missing parts from reference TRBV28 and TRBJ2-2): DVKVTQSSRYLVKRTGEKVFLECVQDMDHENMFWYRQDPGLGLRLIYFSYDVKMKEKGDIPEGYSVSREKKERFSLILESASTNQTSMYLCASSFHWSGRSETGELFFGEGSRLTVL.